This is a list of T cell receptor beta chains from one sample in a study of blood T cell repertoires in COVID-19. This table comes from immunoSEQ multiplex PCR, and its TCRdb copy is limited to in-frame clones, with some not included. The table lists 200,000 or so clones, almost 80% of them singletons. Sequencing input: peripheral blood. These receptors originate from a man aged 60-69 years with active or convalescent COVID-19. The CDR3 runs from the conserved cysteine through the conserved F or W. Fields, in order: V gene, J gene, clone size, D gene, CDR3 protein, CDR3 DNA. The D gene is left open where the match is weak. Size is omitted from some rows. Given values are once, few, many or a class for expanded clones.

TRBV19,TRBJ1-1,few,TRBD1,CASTFQGATNRRGAFF,TGTGCCAGTACCTTTCAGGGGGCCACTAATCGTAGAGGAGCTTTCTTT
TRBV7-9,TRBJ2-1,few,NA,CASSLVFRSYNEQFF,TGTGCCAGCAGCTTAGTCTTCCGCTCCTACAATGAGCAGTTCTTC
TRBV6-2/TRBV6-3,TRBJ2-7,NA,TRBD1,CASSFGQGEQYF,TGTGCCAGCAGTTTTGGACAGGGCGAGCAGTACTTC
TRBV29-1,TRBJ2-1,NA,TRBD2,CSVQTSGRNEQFF,TGCAGCGTACAGACTAGCGGGAGGAATGAGCAGTTCTTC
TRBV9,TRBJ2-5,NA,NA,CASSVSEVQEKETQYF,TGTGCCAGCAGCGTATCCGAGGTACAAGAAAAAGAGACCCAGTACTTC
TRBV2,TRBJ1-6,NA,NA,CASSEEGKSSYNSPLHF,TGTGCCAGCAGTGAGGAGGGGAAGAGCTCCTATAATTCACCCCTCCACTTT
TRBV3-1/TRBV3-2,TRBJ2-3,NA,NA,CASSQETWRTATQYF,TGTGCCAGCAGCCAAGAGACGTGGAGGACGGCTACGCAGTATTTT
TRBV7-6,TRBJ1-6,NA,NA,CASSLALGSPLHF,TGTGCCAGCAGCTTAGCCCTAGGTTCACCCCTCCACTTT
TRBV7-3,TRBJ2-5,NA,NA,CASSLGLGRTQYF,TGTGCCAGCAGCTTAGGACTGGGCCGAACCCAGTACTTC
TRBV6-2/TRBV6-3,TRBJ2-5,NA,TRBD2,CASSYGVAGVLETQYF,TGTGCCAGCAGTTACGGAGTAGCGGGAGTGCTGGAGACCCAGTACTTC
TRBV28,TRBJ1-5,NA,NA,CASSSDDTYSNQPQHF,TGTGCCAGCAGTTCCGACGACACCTATAGCAATCAGCCCCAGCATTTT
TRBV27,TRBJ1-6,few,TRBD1,CASSFTRDRRNSPLHF,TGTGCCAGCAGTTTTACGAGGGACAGAAGAAATTCACCCCTCCACTTT
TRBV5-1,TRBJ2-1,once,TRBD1,CASSSSQGWDEQFF,TGCGCCAGCAGCTCCTCACAGGGGTGGGATGAGCAGTTCTTC
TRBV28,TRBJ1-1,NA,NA,CASSFAGNTEAFF,TGTGCCAGCAGTTTCGCAGGGAACACTGAAGCTTTCTTT
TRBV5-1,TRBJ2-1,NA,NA,CASSLEGRGSHNEQFF,TGCGCCAGCAGCTTGGAGGGTAGGGGGTCCCACAATGAGCAGTTCTTC
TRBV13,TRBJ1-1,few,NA,CASSLSRNTEAFF,TGTGCCAGCAGCTTGTCCAGGAACACTGAAGCTTTCTTT
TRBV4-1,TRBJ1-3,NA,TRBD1,CASSQGGQLTKSSGNTIYF,TGCGCCAGCAGCCAGGGGGGACAGCTTACCAAGAGCTCTGGAAACACCATATATTTT
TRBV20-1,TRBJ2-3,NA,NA,CSERVADTQYF,TGCAGTGAAAGAGTGGCAGATACGCAGTATTTT
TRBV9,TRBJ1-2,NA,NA,CASSVAPDSYGYTF,TGTGCCAGCAGCGTAGCTCCAGATTCCTATGGCTACACCTTC
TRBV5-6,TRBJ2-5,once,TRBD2,CASSGPRTSGTGTQYF,TGTGCCAGCAGCGGACCGAGGACTAGCGGGACCGGGACCCAGTACTTC
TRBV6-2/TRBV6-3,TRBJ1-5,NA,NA,CASSSSAWTSNQPQHF,TGTGCCAGCAGTTCCTCGGCGTGGACAAGCAATCAGCCCCAGCATTTT
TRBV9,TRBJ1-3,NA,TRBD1,CASSAIEDRASGNTIYF,TGTGCCAGCAGCGCTATCGAGGACAGGGCTTCTGGAAACACCATATATTTT
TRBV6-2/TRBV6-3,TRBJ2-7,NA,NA,CASSYSSESSYEQYF,TGTGCCAGCAGTTACTCTAGCGAGAGCTCCTACGAGCAGTACTTC
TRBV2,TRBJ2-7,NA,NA,CASSILPGGGGEQYF,TGTGCCAGCAGTATTCTTCCCGGGGGCGGGGGCGAGCAGTACTTC
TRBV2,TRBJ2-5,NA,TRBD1,CASSEDRGQETQYF,TGTGCCAGCAGTGAAGACAGGGGACAAGAGACCCAGTACTTC
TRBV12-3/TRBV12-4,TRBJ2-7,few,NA,CASSGGYYEQYF,TGTGCCAGCAGTGGGGGGTACTACGAGCAGTACTTC
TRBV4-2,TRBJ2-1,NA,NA,CASSQGLYNEQFF,TGTGCCAGCAGCCAAGGACTTTACAATGAGCAGTTCTTC
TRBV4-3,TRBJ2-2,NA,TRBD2,CASSLRTSGSWVAGELFF,TGCGCCAGCAGCCTACGGACTAGCGGGAGTTGGGTCGCCGGGGAGCTGTTTTTT
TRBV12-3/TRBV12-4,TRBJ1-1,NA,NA,CASSTRGTVEAFF,TGTGCCAGCAGTACCCGCGGGACCGTTGAAGCTTTCTTT
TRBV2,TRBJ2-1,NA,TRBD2,CASSGLAGYNEQFF,TGTGCCAGCAGTGGACTAGCGGGCTACAATGAGCAGTTCTTC
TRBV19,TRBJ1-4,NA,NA,CASSIVRGAEEKLFF,TGTGCCAGTAGTATCGTACGGGGGGCCGAGGAAAAACTGTTTTTT
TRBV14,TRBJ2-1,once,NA,CASSQDTEIPYNEQFF,TGTGCCAGCAGCCAAGATACGGAGATCCCCTACAATGAGCAGTTCTTC
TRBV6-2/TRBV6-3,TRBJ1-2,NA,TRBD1,CASSRRTGQVGYTF,TGTGCCAGCAGTCGGAGGACAGGGCAAGTAGGCTACACCTTC
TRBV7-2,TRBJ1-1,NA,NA,CASSLRGPMNTEAFF,TGTGCCAGCAGCTTAAGGGGCCCCATGAACACTGAAGCTTTCTTT
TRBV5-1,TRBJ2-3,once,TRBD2,CASSYSGASTDTQYF,TGCGCCAGCAGCTATAGCGGGGCTAGCACAGATACGCAGTATTTT
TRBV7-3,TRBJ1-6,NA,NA,CASSPEGGARNSPLHF,TGTGCCAGCAGCCCGGAGGGTGGAGCCCGTAATTCACCCCTCCACTTT
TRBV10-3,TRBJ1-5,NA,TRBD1,CAISDPDRVGQPQHF,TGTGCCATCAGTGACCCTGACAGGGTCGGCCAGCCCCAGCATTTT
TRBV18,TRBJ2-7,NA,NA,CASSPRTPPDEQYF,TGTGCCAGCTCACCGAGGACTCCTCCCGACGAGCAGTACTTC
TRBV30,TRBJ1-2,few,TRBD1,CAWSVRKGAGYGYTF,TGTGCCTGGAGTGTACGGAAGGGGGCGGGCTATGGCTACACCTTC
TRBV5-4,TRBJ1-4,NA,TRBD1,CASRPTGASNEKLFF,TGTGCCAGCAGACCGACAGGGGCCTCTAATGAAAAACTGTTTTTT
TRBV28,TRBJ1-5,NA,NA,CASSSQGARNQPQHF,TGTGCCAGCAGTTCTCAGGGCGCGAGAAATCAGCCCCAGCATTTT
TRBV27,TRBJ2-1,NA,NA,CASSLFNGNEQFF,TGTGCCAGCAGTCTATTCAACGGGAATGAGCAGTTCTTC
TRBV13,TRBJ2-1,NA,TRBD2,CASSPRTSGNEQFF,TGTGCCAGCAGCCCCCGGACTAGCGGCAATGAGCAGTTCTTC
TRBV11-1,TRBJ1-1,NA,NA,CASSLGGHNTEAFF,TGTGCCAGCAGCTTAGGGGGGCATAACACTGAAGCTTTCTTT
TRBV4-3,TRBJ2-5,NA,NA,CASSQDFGEAETQYF,TGCGCCAGCAGCCAAGACTTCGGGGAGGCAGAGACCCAGTACTTC
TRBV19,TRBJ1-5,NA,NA,CASTTIFQRSNQPQHF,TGTGCCAGTACCACTATCTTTCAAAGGAGCAATCAGCCCCAGCATTTT
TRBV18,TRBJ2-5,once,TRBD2,CASSPAAGGVGETQYF,TGTGCCAGCTCACCGGCCGCGGGAGGTGTAGGAGAGACCCAGTACTTC
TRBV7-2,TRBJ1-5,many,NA,CASSLESHRVNQPQHF,TGTGCCAGCAGCTTAGAGAGTCACAGGGTTAACCAGCCCCAGCATTTT
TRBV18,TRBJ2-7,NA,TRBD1,CASSTGGNYEQYF,TGTGCCAGCTCGACAGGGGGGAACTACGAGCAGTACTTC
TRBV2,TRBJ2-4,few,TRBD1,CASSALRGQENIQYF,TGTGCCAGCAGCGCCTTAAGGGGGCAGGAAAACATTCAGTACTTC
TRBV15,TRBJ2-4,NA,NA,CATSRDLAEPNIQYF,TGTGCCACCAGCAGAGATCTGGCGGAACCTAACATTCAGTACTTC
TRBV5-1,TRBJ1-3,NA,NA,CASSLDRGNTIYF,TGCGCCAGCAGCTTGGACAGAGGGAACACCATATATTTT
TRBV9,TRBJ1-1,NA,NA,CASSVEHSTEAFF,TGTGCCAGCAGCGTAGAACACAGCACTGAAGCTTTCTTT
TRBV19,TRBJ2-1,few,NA,CASKDWDTFVNEQFF,TGTGCCAGTAAAGATTGGGACACATTCGTCAATGAGCAGTTCTTC
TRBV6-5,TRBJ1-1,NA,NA,CASSPTRNTEAFF,TGTGCCAGCAGTCCCACAAGGAACACTGAAGCTTTCTTT
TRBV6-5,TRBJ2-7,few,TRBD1,CASSTPGDRTYEQYF,TGTGCCAGCAGTACGCCCGGGGACAGGACTTACGAGCAGTACTTC
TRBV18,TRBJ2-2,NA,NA,CASSLDRRYTGELFF,TGTGCCAGCTCTCTTGACAGGCGTTACACCGGGGAGCTGTTTTTT